This entry concerns a single T cell receptor (beta chain). The data were taken from a study of CD4 T cells in relation to SARS-CoV-2 and coronaviruses. Germline V gene sequence: CDR1 SGHVS, CDR2 FQNEAQ. J lost 3 bases, V lost 5 bases, and 4 bases had no gene match. The CDR3 consists of 15 residues. Using immunoSEQ multiplex PCR, the repertoire was profiled, and TCRdb retains in-frame clones only, with some absent. The sample yields some 60,000 clones, 90% to 95% seen once. The sequencing sample was made of naive CD4+ T cells from PBMCs. Subset indicated: naive CD4+ T cells isolated by negative enrichment. The V gene is TRBV7-8, the J gene TRBJ2-7; 13 nucleotides match TRBD2. The TCR was taken from an adult with COVID-19. Here the CDR3 reads CASSARLAGGYEQYF. CDR3 sequence (DNA): TGTGCCAGCAGCGCGCGACTAGCGGGGGGCTACGAGCAGTACTTC.